Each of the 5 T cell receptor beta chains below was sequenced from the same sample in a study of STAT5B mutations in CD4+ large granular lymphocyte leukemia. Profiled with immunoSEQ multiplex PCR; TCRdb holds only in-frame clones, not every one. The repertoire holds 45,000 to 55,000 clones, with around 70% as singletons. Sequenced input: CD4+ T cells from blood buffy coats. These receptors were taken from a human donor in good health.

The chain is built from TRBV5-1 and TRBJ2-3; D gene uncertain. CDR1 and CDR2 (germline): SGHRS, YFSETQ. V gave up 0 bases and J gave up 3 bases, with 14 bases separating them. This CDR3 has 16 amino acids. The CDR3 DNA reads TGCGCCAGCAGCTTGGACGGCAAGGCTGGAACAGATACGCAGTATTTT. As protein: CASSLDGKAGTDTQYF.

The chain recombines TRBV25-1 with TRBJ2-5; D ambiguous. The CDR3 totals 17 residues. Germline V gene data show CDR1 as MGHDK and CDR2 as SYGVNS. V lost 4 bases and J lost 4, with 22 bases in between. CDR3 coding DNA: TGTGCCAGCAGTGTACCTCGGGTTGATGCCGCAAGAGAGACCCAGTACTTC. Its translation is CASSVPRVDAARETQYF.

The chain uses TRBV6-1 and TRBJ1-5; D might be TRBD1 (5 bases). The CDR3 is made up of 15 amino acids. Trimming removed 8 bases at V and 4 bases at J, with 18 bases between. CDR1 is MNHNS and CDR2 is SASEGT in the germline V gene. Here the CDR3 DNA reads TGTGCCAGCGCTTTACGTTTGGAGGGGAATCAGCCCCAGCATTTT. It translates to CASALRLEGNQPQHF.

This chain uses TRBV11-1 with TRBJ1-1; 7 positions agree with TRBD1. CDR3 size: 14 residues. The V segment lost 4 bases and the J segment 7 bases; nucleotides outside the gene matches: 9. The germline V gene encodes CDR1 SGHAT and CDR2 FQDESV (reference sequence). DNA of the CDR3: TGTGCCAGCAGCTCAGAGACAGGGACATATGAAGCTTTCTTT. This codes for CASSSETGTYEAFF.

V gene TRBV6-6 combines with J gene TRBJ1-2; 7 bases line up with TRBD1. Germline lookup yields CDR1 MNHNY and CDR2 SVGAGI (reference sequence). With 2 bases clipped from V and 2 bases from J, the junction kept 2 bases outside the gene matches. The CDR3 is made up of 14 amino acids. DNA of the CDR3: TGTGCCAGCAGTTACGCAGGGGGAAACTATGGCTACACCTTC. Its protein product is CASSYAGGNYGYTF.